This passage covers 3 T cell receptor beta chains from one sample sequenced in a study of T-cell memory formation after mild COVID-19. Using its own MiXCR run on the 5' RACE reads, TCRdb lists one record per CDR3 protein. This table holds 300,000 to 400,000 distinct CDR3 sequences, around 15% found once. The sequenced material came from PBMCs or a T cell subset sorted from them (not recorded which). The source is a man aged 18-30 years who had mild COVID-19 (a few samples of this study predate the infection). Cell type and time point are not known.

The chain is built from TRBV12-3 or TRBV12-4 and TRBJ1-6; weak D call: TRBD1 (6 bases). The length of the CDR3 is 14 residues. V lost 7 bases and J lost 10, with 17 bases in between. DNA for the CDR3: TGTGCCAGCACCCGAGCCCAGGGGCGGTCACCCCTCCACTTT. Translated: CASTRAQGRSPLHF.

The sample holds many counts of this clonotype. This chain links TRBV12-3 or TRBV12-4 with TRBJ2-2; D gene uncertain. The CDR3 consists of 14 residues. Trimming removed 2 bases at V and 4 bases at J, with 8 bases between. The CDR3: CASSLNSRTGELFF. The CDR3 DNA follows: TGTGCCAGCAGTTTAAACAGCCGCACCGGGGAGCTGTTTTTT.

This clonotype has only a few counts. V and J are TRBV20-1 and TRBJ2-6, with D maybe TRBD2 (6 bases). Trimming removed 3 bases at V and 4 bases at J, with 10 bases between. CDR3 length: 14 amino acids. Germline V lookup: CDR1 DFQATT, CDR2 SNEGSKA (reference sequence). Here the CDR3 DNA reads TGCAGTGCTAGGGAGGGATCCGGGGCCAACGTCCTGACTTTC. Amino acids: CSAREGSGANVLTF.